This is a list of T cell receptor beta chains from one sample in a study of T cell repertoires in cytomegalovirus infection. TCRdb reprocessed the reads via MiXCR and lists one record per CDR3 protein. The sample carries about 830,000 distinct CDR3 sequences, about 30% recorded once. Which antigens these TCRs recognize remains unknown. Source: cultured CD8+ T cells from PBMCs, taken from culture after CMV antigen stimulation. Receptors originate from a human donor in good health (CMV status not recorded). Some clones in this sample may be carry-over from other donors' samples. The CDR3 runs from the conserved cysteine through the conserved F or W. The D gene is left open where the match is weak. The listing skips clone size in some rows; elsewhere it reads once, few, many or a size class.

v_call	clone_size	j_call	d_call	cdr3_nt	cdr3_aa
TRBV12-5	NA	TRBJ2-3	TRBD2	TGTGCTAGTGGTTTCGGAGCGGGGGTCACAGATACGCAGTATTTT	CASGFGAGVTDTQYF
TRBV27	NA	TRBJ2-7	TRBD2	TGTGCCAGCAGTGGCGGGGGGCGTTACGAGCAGTACTTC	CASSGGGRYEQYF
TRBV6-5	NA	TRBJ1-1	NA	TGTGCCAGCAGTTACTCGCCGGGGGACGGGAACACTGAAGCTTTCTTT	CASSYSPGDGNTEAFF
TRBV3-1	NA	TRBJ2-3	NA	TGTGCTACCAGCGGCCAAGGAGGCTACTCCGGTTACACAGATACGCAGTATTTT	CATSGQGGYSGYTDTQYF
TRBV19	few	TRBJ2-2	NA	TGTGCCAGTAGTATCCCCGGGTATGACGGGGAGCTGTTTTTT	CASSIPGYDGELFF
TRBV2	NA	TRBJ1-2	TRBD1	TGTGCCAGCAGTACCCAGGGGGCCCGATATGGCTACACCTTC	CASSTQGARYGYTF
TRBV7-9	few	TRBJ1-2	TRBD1	TGTGCCAGCAGCTATTCGGGACAGTACTATGGCTACACCTTC	CASSYSGQYYGYTF
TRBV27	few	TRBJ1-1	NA	TGTGCCAGCCGTCAAATGGGGATGAACACTGAAGCTTTCTTT	CASRQMGMNTEAFF
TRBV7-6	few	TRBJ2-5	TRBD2	TGTGCCAGCAGCTTAAGTCCCACTAGCGGAGAGACCCAGTACTTC	CASSLSPTSGETQYF
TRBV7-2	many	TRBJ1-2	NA	TGTGCCAGCAGCGAAGACAGTAACTATGGCTACACCTTC	CASSEDSNYGYTF
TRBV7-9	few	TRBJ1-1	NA	TGTGCCAGCAGCTCCCGATTACGAGGCTCGAACACTGAAGCTTTCTTT	CASSSRLRGSNTEAFF
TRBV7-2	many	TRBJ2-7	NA	TGTGCCAGCAGCCCCCATTACGAGCAGTACTTC	CASSPHYEQYF
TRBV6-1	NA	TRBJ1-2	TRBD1	TGTGCCAGCACTGAATTGAGGGCAGGGGGCCCAAAGGGCTACACCTTC	CASTELRAGGPKGYTF
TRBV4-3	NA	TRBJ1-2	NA	TGCGCCAGCAGCCAAGATCGAGGGTTCTATGGCTACACCTTC	CASSQDRGFYGYTF
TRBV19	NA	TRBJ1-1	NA	TGTGCCAGTACCTTTCGGAGGGGTGTGTTGAACACTGAAGCTTTCTTT	CASTFRRGVLNTEAFF
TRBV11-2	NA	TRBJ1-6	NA	TGTGCCAGCAGCCTGCGGGGGCCAGGCTCCTATAATTCACCCCTCCACTTT	CASSLRGPGSYNSPLHF